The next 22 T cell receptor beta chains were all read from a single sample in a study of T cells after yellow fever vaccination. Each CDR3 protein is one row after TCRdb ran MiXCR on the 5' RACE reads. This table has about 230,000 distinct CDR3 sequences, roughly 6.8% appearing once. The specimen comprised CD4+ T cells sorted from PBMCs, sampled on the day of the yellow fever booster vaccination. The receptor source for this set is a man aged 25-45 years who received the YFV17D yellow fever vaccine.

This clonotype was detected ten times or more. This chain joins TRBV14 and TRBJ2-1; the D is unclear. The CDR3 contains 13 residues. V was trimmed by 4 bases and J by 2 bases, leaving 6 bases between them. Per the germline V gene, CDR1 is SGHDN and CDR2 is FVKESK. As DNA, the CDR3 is TGTGCCAGCAGCCTCCTTACCTACAATGAGCAGTTCTTC. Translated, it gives CASSLLTYNEQFF.

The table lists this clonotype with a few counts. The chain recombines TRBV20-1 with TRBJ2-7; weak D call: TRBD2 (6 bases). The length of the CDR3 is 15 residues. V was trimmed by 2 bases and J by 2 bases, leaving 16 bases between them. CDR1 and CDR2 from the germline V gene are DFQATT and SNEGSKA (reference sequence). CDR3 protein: CSARFGGGGAYEQYF. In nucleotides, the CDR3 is TGCAGTGCTAGATTTGGGGGAGGAGGAGCCTACGAGCAGTACTTC.

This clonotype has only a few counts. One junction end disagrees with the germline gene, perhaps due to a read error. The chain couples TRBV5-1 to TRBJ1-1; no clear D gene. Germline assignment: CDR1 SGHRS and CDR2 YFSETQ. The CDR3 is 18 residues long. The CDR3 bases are TGCGCCAGCAGCTCCACCGGTTTAGTTTGGGAGAGGAACGCTGAAGCTTTCTTT. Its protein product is CASSSTGLVWERNAEAFF.

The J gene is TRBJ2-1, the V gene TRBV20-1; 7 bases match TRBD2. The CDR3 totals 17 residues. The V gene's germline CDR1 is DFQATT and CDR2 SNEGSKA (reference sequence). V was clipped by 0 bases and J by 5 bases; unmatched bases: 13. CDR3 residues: CSARDPQAGTTDNEQFF. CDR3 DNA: TGCAGTGCTAGAGATCCCCAAGCCGGGACTACGGACAATGAGCAGTTCTTC.

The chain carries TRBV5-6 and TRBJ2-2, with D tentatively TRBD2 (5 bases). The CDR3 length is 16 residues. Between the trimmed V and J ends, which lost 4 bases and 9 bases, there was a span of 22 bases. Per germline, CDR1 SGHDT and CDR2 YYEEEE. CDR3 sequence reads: CASSPRAGPSFRELFF. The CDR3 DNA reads TGTGCCAGCAGCCCCCGGGCTGGGCCTAGCTTCAGGGAGCTGTTTTTT.

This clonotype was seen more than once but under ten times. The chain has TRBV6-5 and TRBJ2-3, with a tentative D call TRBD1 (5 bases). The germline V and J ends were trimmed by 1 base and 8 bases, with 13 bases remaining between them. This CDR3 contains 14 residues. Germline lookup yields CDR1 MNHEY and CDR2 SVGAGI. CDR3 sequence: CASSYCQGQCTQYF. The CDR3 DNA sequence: TGTGCCAGCAGTTACTGTCAGGGTCAGTGTACGCAGTATTTT.

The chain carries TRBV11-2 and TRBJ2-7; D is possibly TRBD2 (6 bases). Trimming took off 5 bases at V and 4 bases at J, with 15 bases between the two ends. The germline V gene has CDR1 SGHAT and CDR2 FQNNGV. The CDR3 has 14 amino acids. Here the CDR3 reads CASSKKRTTYEQYF. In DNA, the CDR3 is TGTGCCAGCAGCAAAAAGAGGACTACTTACGAGCAGTACTTC. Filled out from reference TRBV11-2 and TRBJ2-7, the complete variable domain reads EAGVAQSPRYKIIEKRQSVAFWCNPISGHATLYWYQQILGQGPKLLIQFQNNGVVDDSQLPKDRFSAERLKGVDSTLKIQPAKLEDSAVYLCASSKKRTTYEQYFGPGTRLTVT.

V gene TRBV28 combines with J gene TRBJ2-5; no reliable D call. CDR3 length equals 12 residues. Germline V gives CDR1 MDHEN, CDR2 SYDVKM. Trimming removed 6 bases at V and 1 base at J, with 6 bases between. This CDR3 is CASRGTQETQYF. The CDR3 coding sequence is TGTGCCAGCAGGGGTACCCAAGAGACCCAGTACTTC. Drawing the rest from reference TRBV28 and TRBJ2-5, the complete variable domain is DVKVTQSSRYLVKRTGEKVFLECVQDMDHENMFWYRQDPGLGLRLIYFSYDVKMKEKGDIPEGYSVSREKKERFSLILESASTNQTSMYLCASRGTQETQYFGPGTRLLVL.

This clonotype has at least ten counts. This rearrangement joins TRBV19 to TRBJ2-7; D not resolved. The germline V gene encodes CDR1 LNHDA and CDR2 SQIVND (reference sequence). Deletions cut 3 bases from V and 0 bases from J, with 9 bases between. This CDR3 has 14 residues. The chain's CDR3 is CASSMGIYSYEQYF. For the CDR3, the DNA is TGTGCCAGTAGTATGGGCATTTACTCCTACGAGCAGTACTTC.

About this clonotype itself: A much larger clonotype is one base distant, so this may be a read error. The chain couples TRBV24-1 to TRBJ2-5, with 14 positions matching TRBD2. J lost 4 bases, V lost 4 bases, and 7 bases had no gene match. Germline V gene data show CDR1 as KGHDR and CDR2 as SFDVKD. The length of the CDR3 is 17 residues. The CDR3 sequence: CATSDVGLAGGRETQYF. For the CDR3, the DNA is TGTGCCACCAGTGACGTCGGACTAGCGGGAGGAAGAGAGACCCAGTACTTC.

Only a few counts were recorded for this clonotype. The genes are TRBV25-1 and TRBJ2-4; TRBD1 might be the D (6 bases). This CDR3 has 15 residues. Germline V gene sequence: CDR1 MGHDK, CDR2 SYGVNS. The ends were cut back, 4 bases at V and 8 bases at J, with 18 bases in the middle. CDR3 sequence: CASSAPPAKGDIQYF. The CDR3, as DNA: TGTGCCAGCAGTGCCCCCCCGGCCAAGGGGGACATTCAGTACTTC. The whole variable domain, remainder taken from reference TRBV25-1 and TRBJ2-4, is EADIYQTPRYLVIGTGKKITLECSQTMGHDKMYWYQQDPGMELHLIHYSYGVNSTEKGDLSSESTVSRIRTEHFPLTLESARPSHTSQYLCASSAPPAKGDIQYFGAGTRLSVL.

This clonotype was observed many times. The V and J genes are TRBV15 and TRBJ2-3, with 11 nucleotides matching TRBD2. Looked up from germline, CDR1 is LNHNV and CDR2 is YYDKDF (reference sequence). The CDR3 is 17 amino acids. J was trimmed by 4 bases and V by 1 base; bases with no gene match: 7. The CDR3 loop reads CATSRVLLAGVADTQYF. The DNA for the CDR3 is TGTGCCACCAGCAGAGTCTTACTAGCGGGAGTTGCAGATACGCAGTATTTT.

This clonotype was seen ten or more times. The CDR3 protein is CASSSGSRSQETQYF. The CDR3 bases are TGCGCCAGCAGTTCCGGGAGCAGGAGCCAAGAGACCCAGTACTTC. The chain links TRBV5-1 to TRBJ2-5; possibly TRBD2 for D (6 bases). V was trimmed by 5 bases and J by 1 base, leaving 15 bases between them. This CDR3 contains 15 residues. Germline V gene data show CDR1 as SGHRS and CDR2 as YFSETQ.

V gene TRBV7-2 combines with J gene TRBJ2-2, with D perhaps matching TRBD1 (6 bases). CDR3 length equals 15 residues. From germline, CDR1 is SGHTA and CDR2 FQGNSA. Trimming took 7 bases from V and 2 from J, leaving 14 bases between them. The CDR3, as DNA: TGTGCCAGCAACCCGGGACAACTAAACACCGGGGAGCTGTTTTTT. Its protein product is CASNPGQLNTGELFF. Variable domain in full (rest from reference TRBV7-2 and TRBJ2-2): GAGVSQSPSNKVTEKGKDVELRCDPISGHTALYWYRQSLGQGLEFLIYFQGNSAPDKSGLPSDRFSAERTGGSVSTLTIQRTQQEDSAVYLCASNPGQLNTGELFFGEGSRLTVL.

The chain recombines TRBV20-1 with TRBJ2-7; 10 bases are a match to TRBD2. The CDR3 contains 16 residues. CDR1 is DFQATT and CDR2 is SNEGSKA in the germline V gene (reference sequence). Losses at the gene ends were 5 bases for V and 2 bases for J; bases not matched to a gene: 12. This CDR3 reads CSAPRPGTSATYEQYF. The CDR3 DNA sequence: TGCAGTGCTCCGAGGCCAGGGACTAGCGCGACCTACGAGCAGTACTTC.

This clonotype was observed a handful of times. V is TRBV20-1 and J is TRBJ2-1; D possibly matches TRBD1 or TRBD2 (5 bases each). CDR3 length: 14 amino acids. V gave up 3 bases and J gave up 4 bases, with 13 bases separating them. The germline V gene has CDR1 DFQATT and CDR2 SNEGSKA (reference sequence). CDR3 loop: CSARFGTTYNEQFF. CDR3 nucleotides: TGCAGTGCTAGGTTCGGGACCACATACAATGAGCAGTTCTTC.

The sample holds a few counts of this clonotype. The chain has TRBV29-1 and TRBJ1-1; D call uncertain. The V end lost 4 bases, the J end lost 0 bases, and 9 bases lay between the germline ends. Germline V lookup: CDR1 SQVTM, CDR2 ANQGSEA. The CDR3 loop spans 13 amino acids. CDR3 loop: CSVGRRVNTEAFF. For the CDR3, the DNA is TGCAGCGTTGGGAGACGGGTGAACACTGAAGCTTTCTTT.

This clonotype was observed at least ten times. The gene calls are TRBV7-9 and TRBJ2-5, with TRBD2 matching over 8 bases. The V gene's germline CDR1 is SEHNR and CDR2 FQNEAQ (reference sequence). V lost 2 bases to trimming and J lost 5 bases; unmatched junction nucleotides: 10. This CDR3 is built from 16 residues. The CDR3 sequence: CASSLRRAGVGETQYF. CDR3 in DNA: TGTGCCAGCAGCTTACGGCGAGCGGGAGTAGGGGAGACCCAGTACTTC.

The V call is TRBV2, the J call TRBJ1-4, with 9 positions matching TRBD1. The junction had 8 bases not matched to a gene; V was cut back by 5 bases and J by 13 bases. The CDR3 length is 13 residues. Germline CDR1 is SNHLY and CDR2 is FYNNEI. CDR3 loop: CASSPGQGSALFF. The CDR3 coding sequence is TGTGCCAGCAGTCCGGGACAGGGAAGTGCACTGTTTTTT.

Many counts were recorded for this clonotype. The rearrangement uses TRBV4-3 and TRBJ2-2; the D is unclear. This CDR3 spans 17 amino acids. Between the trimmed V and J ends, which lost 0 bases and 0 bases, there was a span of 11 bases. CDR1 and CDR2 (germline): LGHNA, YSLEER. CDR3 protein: CASSQDIGATNTGELFF. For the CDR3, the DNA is TGCGCCAGCAGCCAAGACATAGGAGCGACGAACACCGGGGAGCTGTTTTTT.

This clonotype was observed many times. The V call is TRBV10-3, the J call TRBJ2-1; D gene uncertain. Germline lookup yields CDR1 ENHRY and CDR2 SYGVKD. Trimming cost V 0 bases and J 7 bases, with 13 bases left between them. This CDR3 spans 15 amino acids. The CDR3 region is CAISESVRVQNEQFF. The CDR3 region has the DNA TGTGCCATCAGTGAGTCCGTCCGCGTGCAAAATGAGCAGTTCTTC.

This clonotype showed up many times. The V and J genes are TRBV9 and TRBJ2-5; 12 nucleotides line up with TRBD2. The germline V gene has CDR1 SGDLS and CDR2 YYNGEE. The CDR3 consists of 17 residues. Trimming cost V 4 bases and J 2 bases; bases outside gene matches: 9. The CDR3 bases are TGTGCCAGCAGCTTAAGACTAGCGGGAGTCCCTCAAGAGACCCAGTACTTC. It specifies CASSLRLAGVPQETQYF. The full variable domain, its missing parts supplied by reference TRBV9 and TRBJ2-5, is DSGVTQTPKHLITATGQRVTLRCSPRSGDLSVYWYQQSLDQGLQFLIQYYNGEERAKGNILERFSAQQFPDLHSELNLSSLELGDSALYFCASSLRLAGVPQETQYFGPGTRLLVL.